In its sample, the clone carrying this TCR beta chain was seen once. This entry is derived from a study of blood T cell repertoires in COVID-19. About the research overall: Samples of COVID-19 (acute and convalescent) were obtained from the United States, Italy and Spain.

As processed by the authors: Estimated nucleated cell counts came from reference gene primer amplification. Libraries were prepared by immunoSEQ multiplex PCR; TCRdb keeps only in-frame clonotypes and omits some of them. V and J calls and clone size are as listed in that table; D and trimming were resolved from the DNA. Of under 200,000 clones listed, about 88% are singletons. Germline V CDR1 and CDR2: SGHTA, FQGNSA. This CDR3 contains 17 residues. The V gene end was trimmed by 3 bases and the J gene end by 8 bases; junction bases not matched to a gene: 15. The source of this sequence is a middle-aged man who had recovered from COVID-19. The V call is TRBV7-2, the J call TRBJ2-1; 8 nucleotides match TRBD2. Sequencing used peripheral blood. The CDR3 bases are TGTGCCAGCAGCTTGCTCGGACTAGCCCTTCTGGACTATGAGCAGTTCTTC. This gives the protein CASSLLGLALLDYEQFF. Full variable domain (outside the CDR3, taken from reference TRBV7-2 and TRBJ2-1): GAGVSQSPSNKVTEKGKDVELRCDPISGHTALYWYRQSLGQGLEFLIYFQGNSAPDKSGLPSDRFSAERTGGSVSTLTIQRTQQEDSAVYLCASSLLGLALLDYEQFFGPGTRLTVL.